This T cell receptor beta chain is from a study of CD8 T cells in ankylosing spondylitis. This clonotype was recorded many times. In TCRdb, the 5' RACE reads were re-called with MiXCR into one record per CDR3 protein. The repertoire holds some 250,000 distinct CDR3 sequences, with 20% to 30% as singletons. V lost 6 bases and J lost 1, with 6 bases in between. This CDR3 has 12 residues. The sample comprised blood, either unsorted or a sorted T cell fraction (not recorded which). This TCR was sampled from a male donor with ankylosing spondylitis or in good health (not recorded which). This chain joins TRBV12-3 or TRBV12-4 and TRBJ1-1; D remains unclear. DNA for the CDR3: TGTGCCAGCAGGGTGGGGAACACTGAAGCTTTCTTT. Protein: CASRVGNTEAFF.